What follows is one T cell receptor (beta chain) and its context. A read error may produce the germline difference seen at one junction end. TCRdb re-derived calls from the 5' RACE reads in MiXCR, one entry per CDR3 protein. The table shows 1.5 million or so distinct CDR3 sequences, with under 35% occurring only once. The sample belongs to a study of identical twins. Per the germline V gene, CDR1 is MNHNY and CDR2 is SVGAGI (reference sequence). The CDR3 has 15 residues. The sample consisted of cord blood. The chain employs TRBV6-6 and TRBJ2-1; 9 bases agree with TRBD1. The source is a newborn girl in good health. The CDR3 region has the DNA TGTGCCAGCAGTCAACCCGGGACAGGGTACGACGAGCAGTCCTTC. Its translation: CASSQPGTGYDEQSF.